These T cell receptor beta chains were read from a single sample in a study of T cell changes during pregnancy in multiple sclerosis. The assay was immunoSEQ multiplex PCR, and TCRdb's table has in-frame clones only and misses some. The sample has approximately 45,000 clones; under 95% are singletons. The input for sequencing was CD8+ T cells from peripheral blood mononuclear cells, taken in the second trimester of pregnancy. These TCRs come from a female donor with multiple sclerosis, enrolled in a pregnancy study. The CDR3 runs from the conserved cysteine through the conserved F or W. The D gene is left open where the match is weak. Expanded clones get a size class; other rows say once, few or many, or leave the size out.

clone size: .
D gene: .
V gene: TRBV18
J gene: TRBJ2-3
CDR3 protein: CASSPTGTSTDTQYF
CDR3 DNA: TGTGCCAGCTCCCCGACAGGGACTAGCACAGATACGCAGTATTTT

clone size: .
D gene: .
V gene: TRBV9
J gene: TRBJ1-1
CDR3 protein: CASTPSPGVGTEAFF
CDR3 DNA: TGTGCCAGCACCCCCTCTCCGGGGGTTGGCACTGAAGCTTTCTTT

clone size: .
D gene: TRBD1
V gene: TRBV11-3
J gene: TRBJ2-1
CDR3 protein: CASSSPGQGLNEQFF
CDR3 DNA: TGTGCCAGCAGCTCCCCGGGACAGGGGCTCAATGAGCAGTTCTTC

clone size: .
D gene: TRBD1
V gene: TRBV7-6
J gene: TRBJ1-6
CDR3 protein: CASSRGQGNSPLHF
CDR3 DNA: TGTGCCAGCAGCCGCGGACAGGGGAATTCACCCCTCCACTTT

clone size: .
D gene: .
V gene: TRBV21-1
J gene: TRBJ1-1
CDR3 protein: CASSPSEAFF
CDR3 DNA: TGTGCCAGCAGCCCCTCTGAAGCTTTCTTT

clone size: .
D gene: TRBD1
V gene: TRBV9
J gene: TRBJ1-1
CDR3 protein: CASSAGTGKNEAFF
CDR3 DNA: TGTGCCAGCAGCGCCGGGACAGGCAAAAATGAAGCTTTCTTT

clone size: once
D gene: TRBD1
V gene: TRBV27
J gene: TRBJ2-1
CDR3 protein: CASSSGTARLGQFF
CDR3 DNA: TGTGCCAGCAGTTCTGGGACAGCAAGGTTGGGGCAGTTCTTC

clone size: .
D gene: .
V gene: TRBV6-1
J gene: TRBJ2-2
CDR3 protein: CASSDRDTGELFF
CDR3 DNA: TGTGCCAGCAGTGATAGAGACACCGGGGAGCTGTTTTTT

clone size: .
D gene: .
V gene: TRBV4-3
J gene: TRBJ1-6
CDR3 protein: CASSQRGGSYNSPLHF
CDR3 DNA: TGCGCCAGCAGCCAGAGGGGGGGTTCCTATAATTCACCCCTCCACTTT

clone size: once
D gene: .
V gene: TRBV4-3
J gene: TRBJ2-5
CDR3 protein: CASSQEYRNGAGWETQYF
CDR3 DNA: TGCGCCAGCAGCCAAGAGTACAGGAATGGGGCGGGGTGGGAGACCCAGTACTTC

clone size: .
D gene: .
V gene: TRBV15
J gene: TRBJ2-3
CDR3 protein: CATSSSRGYPSTDTQYF
CDR3 DNA: TGTGCCACCAGCAGTTCCCGGGGTTACCCCAGCACAGATACGCAGTATTTT

clone size: .
D gene: .
V gene: TRBV7-2
J gene: TRBJ1-6
CDR3 protein: CASSLGGGSPLHF
CDR3 DNA: TGTGCCAGCAGCTTAGGGGGGGGATCACCCCTCCACTTT

clone size: .
D gene: TRBD2
V gene: TRBV10-3
J gene: TRBJ2-3
CDR3 protein: CAISASPGTSVTDTQYF
CDR3 DNA: TGTGCCATCAGTGCGTCCCCCGGGACTAGCGTAACAGATACGCAGTATTTT

clone size: .
D gene: .
V gene: TRBV5-6
J gene: TRBJ2-7
CDR3 protein: CASSSPGHGPEQYF
CDR3 DNA: TGTGCCAGCAGCTCTCCGGGACACGGACCAGAGCAGTACTTC

clone size: .
D gene: .
V gene: TRBV25-1
J gene: TRBJ1-2
CDR3 protein: CASSVGGSGYGYTF
CDR3 DNA: TGTGCCAGCAGTGTAGGCGGGTCAGGCTATGGCTACACCTTC

clone size: .
D gene: TRBD1
V gene: TRBV9
J gene: TRBJ2-7
CDR3 protein: CASSPGGYEQYF
CDR3 DNA: TGTGCCAGCAGCCCAGGGGGCTACGAGCAGTACTTC

clone size: once
D gene: .
V gene: TRBV30
J gene: TRBJ2-7
CDR3 protein: CAWRSQGIYEQYF
CDR3 DNA: TGTGCCTGGAGATCTCAGGGGATCTACGAGCAGTACTTC

clone size: .
D gene: TRBD2
V gene: TRBV11-2
J gene: TRBJ2-7
CDR3 protein: CASSLVSGGTYEQYF
CDR3 DNA: TGTGCCAGCAGCTTAGTGAGCGGGGGGACCTACGAGCAGTACTTC

clone size: .
D gene: .
V gene: TRBV9
J gene: TRBJ1-6
CDR3 protein: CASSVGRTGFGSPLHF
CDR3 DNA: TGTGCCAGCAGCGTAGGTAGGACGGGGTTTGGTTCACCCCTCCACTTT

clone size: .
D gene: .
V gene: TRBV6-6
J gene: TRBJ1-2
CDR3 protein: CASSYPGSDGYTF
CDR3 DNA: TGTGCCAGCAGTTATCCGGGGAGCGATGGCTACACCTTC

clone size: .
D gene: TRBD1
V gene: TRBV4-3
J gene: TRBJ2-7
CDR3 protein: CASSQGSPGDRGYEQYF
CDR3 DNA: TGCGCCAGCAGCCAAGGATCCCCTGGGGACAGGGGGTACGAGCAGTACTTC

clone size: .
D gene: TRBD1
V gene: TRBV29-1
J gene: TRBJ2-7
CDR3 protein: CSFRGQGWAPDEQYF
CDR3 DNA: TGCAGCTTCCGAGGACAGGGCTGGGCTCCCGACGAGCAGTACTTC

clone size: .
D gene: TRBD2
V gene: TRBV7-6
J gene: TRBJ2-5
CDR3 protein: CASSLTSGGWETQYF
CDR3 DNA: TGTGCCAGCAGCTTAACTAGCGGGGGGTGGGAGACCCAGTACTTC

clone size: .
D gene: .
V gene: TRBV9
J gene: TRBJ2-6
CDR3 protein: CASSATRIGGSGANVLTF
CDR3 DNA: TGTGCCAGCAGCGCCACTCGCATCGGGGGCTCTGGGGCCAACGTCCTGACTTTC

clone size: .
D gene: TRBD1
V gene: TRBV10-1
J gene: TRBJ1-1
CDR3 protein: CASTGTEKNTEAFF
CDR3 DNA: TGCGCCAGCACCGGGACAGAAAAAAACACTGAAGCTTTCTTT

clone size: .
D gene: TRBD2
V gene: TRBV7-2
J gene: TRBJ2-7
CDR3 protein: CASSLAWEESGGMGEQYF
CDR3 DNA: TGTGCCAGCAGCTTAGCGTGGGAGGAGAGCGGGGGCATGGGGGAGCAGTACTTC

clone size: .
D gene: .
V gene: TRBV27
J gene: TRBJ1-2
CDR3 protein: CASSSYPLANYGYTF
CDR3 DNA: TGTGCCAGCAGTTCCTACCCACTAGCGAACTATGGCTACACCTTC